The present T cell receptor beta chain was sequenced within a study of cytomegalovirus exposure and HLA in healthy donors. Study findings and constraints: For most TCR sequences rarity was the rule, although some public TCRs occurred in many donors. An analysis done earlier found most TCR beta V segments productive about 87% or about 30% of the time.

This CDR3 has 16 amino acids. V dropped 5 bases and J dropped 5 bases, with 22 bases sitting between them. CDR1 and CDR2 (germline): MDHEN, SYDVKM. A note on this clone: The antigen remains undetermined.

The study ran its PCR with 60 Vbeta and 13 Jbeta primers. This table comes from immunoSEQ multiplex PCR, and its TCRdb copy is limited to in-frame clones, with some not included. The sample has over 100,000 clones; approximately 73% are singletons. The sample consisted of PBMCs. This clonotype was obtained from a man between 35 and 55 years old in good health and CMV-seronegative. The chain is built from TRBV28 and TRBJ2-7; possibly TRBD1 for D (5 bases). DNA for the CDR3: TGTGCCAGCAGTCCGCCCGCCCCAGGGTGGGGCGACGAGCAGTACTTC. This sequence encodes CASSPPAPGWGDEQYF.